Listed below are T cell receptor beta chains from one sample, sequenced in a study of T-cell memory formation after mild COVID-19. TCRdb passed the 5' RACE reads through MiXCR, listing each CDR3 protein once. The table records about 180,000 distinct CDR3 sequences, around 16% of them present only once. The sample taken for sequencing was PBMCs or a T cell subset sorted from them (not recorded which). These receptors came from an adult woman who had mild COVID-19 (a few samples of this study predate the infection). Cell type and time point are not known. The CDR3 runs from the conserved cysteine through the conserved F or W. The order of the fields is V gene, J gene, clone size, D gene, CDR3 protein, CDR3 DNA. D genes are given only for firm matches. Where a row states a size, it is once, few, many or the class of an expanded clone; other rows omit it.

V gene: TRBV2; J gene: TRBJ2-5; clone size: NA; D gene: TRBD2; CDR3 protein: CASRGGGAGETQYF; CDR3 DNA: TGTGCCAGCAGAGGCGGGGGGGCTGGGGAGACCCAGTACTTC
V gene: TRBV6-2/TRBV6-3; J gene: TRBJ1-5; clone size: NA; D gene: NA; CDR3 protein: CASSSGRGSLSNQPQHF; CDR3 DNA: TGTGCCAGCAGCTCGGGGAGGGGGTCGCTAAGCAATCAGCCCCAGCATTTT
V gene: TRBV6-2/TRBV6-3; J gene: TRBJ2-4; clone size: few; D gene: TRBD2; CDR3 protein: CASSLSGLAQNIQYF; CDR3 DNA: TGTGCCAGCAGTTTATCCGGACTAGCCCAAAACATTCAGTACTTC
V gene: TRBV7-6; J gene: TRBJ2-2; clone size: few; D gene: NA; CDR3 protein: CASSLEGGHTGELFF; CDR3 DNA: TGTGCCAGCAGCTTAGAAGGGGGGCACACCGGGGAGCTGTTTTTT
V gene: TRBV20-1; J gene: TRBJ2-7; clone size: NA; D gene: NA; CDR3 protein: CSARAGRVGEQYF; CDR3 DNA: TGCAGTGCTAGAGCGGGTCGGGTAGGCGAGCAGTACTTC
V gene: TRBV9; J gene: TRBJ2-3; clone size: few; D gene: TRBD2; CDR3 protein: CASSVGGLALDTQYF; CDR3 DNA: TGTGCCAGCAGCGTAGGAGGACTAGCCCTGGATACGCAGTATTTT
V gene: TRBV2; J gene: TRBJ2-5; clone size: few; D gene: NA; CDR3 protein: CASRPTGQETQYF; CDR3 DNA: TGTGCCAGCAGACCTACCGGCCAAGAGACCCAGTACTTC
V gene: TRBV5-1; J gene: TRBJ2-3; clone size: few; D gene: NA; CDR3 protein: CASSKERVGDTQYF; CDR3 DNA: TGCGCCAGCAGTAAGGAAAGGGTGGGAGATACGCAGTATTTT
V gene: TRBV7-9; J gene: TRBJ1-5; clone size: few; D gene: NA; CDR3 protein: CASSPGGGGPNQPQHF; CDR3 DNA: TGTGCCAGCAGCCCTGGGGGCGGGGGGCCCAATCAGCCCCAGCATTTT
V gene: TRBV6-1; J gene: TRBJ2-1; clone size: few; D gene: TRBD1; CDR3 protein: CASSGGRGRLNEQFF; CDR3 DNA: TGTGCCAGCAGTGGGGGCAGGGGGCGCCTAAATGAGCAGTTCTTC
V gene: TRBV6-2/TRBV6-3; J gene: TRBJ2-7; clone size: NA; D gene: NA; CDR3 protein: CASSPNPGRSSYEQYF; CDR3 DNA: TGTGCCAGCAGTCCAAACCCGGGACGGAGCTCCTACGAGCAGTACTTC
V gene: TRBV9; J gene: TRBJ1-1; clone size: few; D gene: TRBD1; CDR3 protein: CASSAPGQTNTEAFF; CDR3 DNA: TGTGCCAGCAGCGCGCCGGGACAGACGAACACTGAAGCTTTCTTT
V gene: TRBV11-3; J gene: TRBJ2-1; clone size: NA; D gene: TRBD2; CDR3 protein: CASSLVGGRVSEQFF; CDR3 DNA: TGTGCCAGCAGCTTAGTGGGCGGGAGGGTTAGTGAGCAGTTCTTC
V gene: TRBV19; J gene: TRBJ2-7; clone size: NA; D gene: NA; CDR3 protein: CASSMRSSGPTYEQYF; CDR3 DNA: TGTGCCAGTAGTATGCGATCGAGCGGGCCGACCTACGAGCAGTACTTC
V gene: TRBV29-1; J gene: TRBJ1-4; clone size: NA; D gene: NA; CDR3 protein: CSARMGSPTNEKLFF; CDR3 DNA: TGCAGCGCCCGGATGGGGAGTCCAACTAATGAAAAACTGTTTTTT
V gene: TRBV7-8; J gene: TRBJ2-6; clone size: NA; D gene: TRBD1; CDR3 protein: CASSSDRAGANVLTF; CDR3 DNA: TGTGCCAGCAGCTCCGACAGGGCTGGGGCCAACGTCCTGACTTTC
V gene: TRBV29-1; J gene: TRBJ2-1; clone size: few; D gene: TRBD2; CDR3 protein: CSVYGMGLAGGREFF; CDR3 DNA: TGCAGCGTTTACGGCATGGGACTAGCGGGAGGGCGGGAGTTCTTC
V gene: TRBV5-6; J gene: TRBJ2-1; clone size: few; D gene: NA; CDR3 protein: CASSLRTALREFF; CDR3 DNA: TGTGCCAGCAGCCTTAGGACGGCGCTGAGGGAGTTCTTC
V gene: TRBV7-9; J gene: TRBJ2-7; clone size: few; D gene: NA; CDR3 protein: CASRYAGRGSYEQYF; CDR3 DNA: TGTGCCAGCAGATACGCGGGTAGGGGATCCTACGAGCAGTACTTC